Listed here are 23 T cell receptor beta chains from one sample, sequenced in a study of blood T cell repertoires in COVID-19. The protocol was immunoSEQ multiplex PCR, while the TCRdb copy is restricted to in-frame clones and leaves out a portion. The sample lists 45,000 to 65,000 clones, 80% to 90% occurring once. Source material: peripheral blood. The receptor source for this set is a woman aged 55-69 years with acute or convalescent COVID-19.

V gene TRBV30 combines with J gene TRBJ2-5, with a weak D call TRBD2 (6 bases). Germline CDR1 GTSNPN, CDR2 SVGIG (reference sequence). Trimming took off 2 bases at V and 2 bases at J, with 9 bases between the two ends. The CDR3 contains 13 residues. The CDR3 reads CAWSRDFQETQYF. The CDR3 DNA is TGTGCCTGGAGTCGGGACTTTCAAGAGACCCAGTACTTC.

This clone turned up a few times. V and J are TRBV4-2 and TRBJ1-3; TRBD1 aligns across 7 bases. V was clipped by 4 bases and J by 4 bases; unmatched bases: 4. Germline CDR1 reads LGHNA; CDR2 reads YNFKEQ. This CDR3 has 14 amino acids. The CDR3 region has the DNA TGTGCCAGCAGCCGAGGGACAGACGGAAACACCATATATTTT. This sequence encodes CASSRGTDGNTIYF.

This clone showed up just once. The chain is built from TRBV15 and TRBJ1-6, with TRBD1 identical over 8 bases. This CDR3 has 17 amino acids. V lost 3 bases and J lost 5; bases outside the gene matches: 9. Germline V gene sequence: CDR1 LNHNV, CDR2 YYDKDF (reference sequence). The DNA for the CDR3 is TGTGCCACCAGCAGCATTACAGGGGGTAGGAATAATTCACCCCTCCACTTT. Translated, it gives CATSSITGGRNNSPLHF.

The table lists this clone with a few counts. The rearrangement links TRBV12-3 or TRBV12-4 to TRBJ1-3, with TRBD1 identical over 8 bases. J gave up 2 bases and V 7 bases, and 1 base lay outside the gene matches. This CDR3 region has 13 residues. CDR3 amino acids: CASTRGPGNTIYF. As DNA, the CDR3 is TGTGCCAGCACCAGGGGGCCTGGAAACACCATATATTTT.

The DNA for the CDR3 is TGTGCCTGGGGGCGGGACAGTGCTGTGGGGGAGCTGTTTTTT. This gives the protein CAWGRDSAVGELFF. The J gene is TRBJ2-2, the V gene TRBV30; TRBD1 might be the D (7 bases). V lost 5 bases, J lost 8 bases, and 18 bases lay in between. Germline lookup yields CDR1 GTSNPN and CDR2 SVGIG (reference sequence). The CDR3 runs to 14 residues.

This clone has a handful of counts. The chain recombines TRBV7-3 with TRBJ1-1, with D perhaps TRBD1 (5 bases). The CDR3 loop spans 14 amino acids. The ends were cut back, 4 bases at V and 2 bases at J, with 11 bases in the middle. From germline, CDR1 is SGHTA and CDR2 FQGTGA. Written as DNA, the CDR3 is TGTGCCAGCAGCTCCGCGGGGCCAAACACTGAAGCTTTCTTT. Its translation is CASSSAGPNTEAFF. The entire variable domain, with the rest obtained from reference TRBV7-3 and TRBJ1-1, is as follows: GAGVSQTPSNKVTEKGKYVELRCDPISGHTALYWYRQSLGQGPEFLIYFQGTGAADDSGLPNDRFFAVRPEGSVSTLKIQRTERGDSAVYLCASSSAGPNTEAFFGQGTRLTVV.

This clone has only a few counts. This chain uses TRBV15 with TRBJ1-2; possibly TRBD1 for D (5 bases). V dropped 3 bases and J dropped 5 bases, with 7 bases sitting between them. Germline values: CDR1 LNHNV, CDR2 YYDKDF (reference sequence). There are 12 residues in the CDR3. The CDR3 sequence: CATSREGYGYTF. In DNA form, the CDR3 reads TGTGCCACCAGCAGGGAGGGGTATGGCTACACCTTC.

This chain links TRBV4-1 with TRBJ1-5; D unresolved. This CDR3 is 18 amino acids long. Trimming shortened V by 0 bases and J by 4 bases, and 19 bases separated the two germline ends. Germline V gene data show CDR1 as MGHRA and CDR2 as YSYEKL. The CDR3 DNA follows: TGCGCCAGCAGCCAAGATTACGTCACTCTGAGAGGGAATCAGCCCCAGCATTTT. This encodes CASSQDYVTLRGNQPQHF.

This chain links TRBV18 with TRBJ2-7; maybe TRBD1 (6 bases). The CDR3 covers 15 residues. Germline assignment: CDR1 KGHSH and CDR2 LQKENI. V dropped 3 bases and J dropped 5 bases, with 17 bases sitting between them. CDR3 sequence reads: CASSPPLGTSHEQYF. CDR3 nucleotide sequence: TGTGCCAGCTCACCGCCTCTTGGGACAAGCCACGAGCAGTACTTC.

V is TRBV5-1 and J is TRBJ1-2, with 8 bases aligning to TRBD1. Germline assignment: CDR1 SGHRS and CDR2 YFSETQ. J lost 5 bases, V lost 4 bases, and 7 bases had no gene match. The CDR3 is 14 amino acids. Here the CDR3 reads CASSPTGGEYGYTF. As DNA, the CDR3 is TGCGCCAGCAGCCCCACAGGGGGGGAGTATGGCTACACCTTC. The full variable domain, with the rest looked up from reference TRBV5-1 and TRBJ1-2, is KAGVTQTPRYLIKTRGQQVTLSCSPISGHRSVSWYQQTPGQGLQFLFEYFSETQRNKGNFPGRFSGRQFSNSRSEMNVSTLELGDSALYLCASSPTGGEYGYTFGSGTRLTVV.

The rearrangement links TRBV7-6 to TRBJ2-2; 7 positions match TRBD1. J gave up 5 bases and V 0 bases, and 6 bases lay outside the gene matches. Germline V gene data show CDR1 as SGHVS and CDR2 as FNYEAQ. CDR3 length equals 16 residues. Here the CDR3 reads CASSLAKGQPTGELFF. CDR3 coding DNA: TGTGCCAGCAGCTTAGCCAAGGGACAGCCTACCGGGGAGCTGTTTTTT.

The V and J genes are TRBV24-1 and TRBJ1-5; D is possibly TRBD1 (5 bases). Looked up from germline, CDR1 is KGHDR and CDR2 is SFDVKD. Trimming cost V 1 base and J 5 bases, with 20 bases left between them. The CDR3 loop spans 18 amino acids. This CDR3 is CATSDLPKPGLGYQPQHF. The DNA for the CDR3 is TGTGCCACCAGTGATTTACCAAAACCGGGACTCGGATATCAGCCCCAGCATTTT.

The V and J genes are TRBV18 and TRBJ1-2; 10 bases map to TRBD1. This CDR3 contains 14 residues. The J segment lost 6 bases and the V segment lost 6 bases, leaving 7 bases of the junction unmatched. Germline lookup yields CDR1 KGHSH and CDR2 LQKENI. CDR3 bases: TGTGCCAGCTCGTCGCGGGACAGGGGAAATGGCTACACCTTC. Encoded protein: CASSSRDRGNGYTF.

This chain connects TRBV5-1 to TRBJ1-2; weak D call: TRBD1 (5 bases). CDR3 length: 13 residues. V lost 0 bases, J lost 2 bases, and 5 bases lay in between. Germline-derived CDR1 and CDR2 are SGHRS and YFSETQ. The CDR3 loop is CASSLGGNYGYTF. CDR3 nucleotides: TGCGCCAGCAGCTTGGGGGGCAACTATGGCTACACCTTC.

The chain has TRBV27 and TRBJ2-5; 10 nucleotides align to TRBD1. The CDR3 extends over 16 amino acids. Germline CDR1 is MNHEY and CDR2 is SMNVEV (reference sequence). J gave up 2 bases and V 3 bases, and 6 bases lay outside the gene matches. The CDR3 is CASSFFGTGDQETQYF. DNA of the CDR3: TGTGCCAGCAGTTTCTTTGGGACAGGGGATCAAGAGACCCAGTACTTC.

This clone was picked up one time. The V gene is TRBV19, the J gene TRBJ2-1; D unresolved. V dropped 7 bases and J dropped 2 bases, with 12 bases sitting between them. This CDR3 has 14 amino acids. Germline CDR1 reads LNHDA; CDR2 reads SQIVND (reference sequence). The CDR3 loop is CASTLSGAYNEQFF. The CDR3 DNA is TGTGCCAGTACCCTCTCCGGAGCCTACAATGAGCAGTTCTTC.

V gene TRBV18 combines with J gene TRBJ1-1; D gene uncertain. CDR1 is KGHSH and CDR2 is LQKENI in the germline V gene. The V end lost 2 bases, the J end lost 4 bases, and 14 bases lay between the germline ends. The CDR3 totals 15 residues. The chain's CDR3 is CASSPDPPPGTEAFF. The CDR3 region has the DNA TGTGCCAGCTCACCAGACCCCCCGCCGGGCACTGAAGCTTTCTTT.

This CDR3 is CASSTNSGANEKLFF. CDR3 in DNA: TGTGCCAGCTCGACCAATTCAGGGGCTAATGAAAAACTGTTTTTT. The chain combines TRBV18 with TRBJ1-4; maybe TRBD1 (6 bases). The germline V gene has CDR1 KGHSH and CDR2 LQKENI. The CDR3 loop spans 15 amino acids. Trimming shortened V by 6 bases and J by 3 bases, and 14 bases separated the two germline ends.

V and J are TRBV6-5 and TRBJ1-4; the match to TRBD1 covers 8 bases. The germline gives CDR1 MNHEY, CDR2 SVGAGI. The V gene end was trimmed by 0 bases and the J gene end by 10 bases; junction bases not matched to a gene: 7. The CDR3 has 15 amino acids. CDR3 sequence: CASSYSYRGIVKLFF. CDR3 nucleotides: TGTGCCAGCAGTTACTCGTACAGGGGGATAGTAAAACTGTTTTTT.

The rearrangement joins TRBV5-1 to TRBJ2-7, with D possibly TRBD1 on 5 matching bases. Germline V CDR1 and CDR2: SGHRS, YFSETQ. There are 15 residues in the CDR3. V lost 2 bases, J lost 3 bases, and 15 bases lay in between. CDR3: CASSFEGVSYYEQYF. CDR3 sequence (DNA): TGCGCCAGCAGCTTTGAAGGGGTGAGCTACTACGAGCAGTACTTC.

The V and J genes are TRBV27 and TRBJ2-2; 8 bases line up with TRBD1. This CDR3 is built from 16 residues. V shed 1 base, J shed 3 bases, and the junction held 4 bases outside the gene matches. Germline CDR1 is MNHEY and CDR2 is SMNVEV (reference sequence). As DNA, the CDR3 is TGTGCCAGCAGTTTATATGGACAGGGAGACACCGGGGAGCTGTTTTTT. It codes for CASSLYGQGDTGELFF.

With respect to this clone: Different DNA sequences within this sample yield the same CDR3. V gene TRBV12-3 or TRBV12-4 combines with J gene TRBJ1-5, with D unclear. The CDR3 consists of 13 residues. V was clipped by 3 bases and J by 1 base, with 4 bases between them. The CDR3 is CASSFGSNQPQHF. The CDR3 DNA follows: TGTGCCAGCAGTTTTGGCAGCAATCAGCCCCAGCATTTT.

Note on this clone: A read error may account for a junction end that differs from germline. The chain has TRBV6-1 and TRBJ1-5, with 10 bases lining up with TRBD1. The CDR3 runs 15 residues. The germline V gene encodes CDR1 MNHNS and CDR2 SASEGT. The CDR3 reads CASCDSGQGYQPQHF. The CDR3 DNA is TGTGCCAGCTGTGATTCGGGACAGGGGTATCAGCCCCAGCATTTT.